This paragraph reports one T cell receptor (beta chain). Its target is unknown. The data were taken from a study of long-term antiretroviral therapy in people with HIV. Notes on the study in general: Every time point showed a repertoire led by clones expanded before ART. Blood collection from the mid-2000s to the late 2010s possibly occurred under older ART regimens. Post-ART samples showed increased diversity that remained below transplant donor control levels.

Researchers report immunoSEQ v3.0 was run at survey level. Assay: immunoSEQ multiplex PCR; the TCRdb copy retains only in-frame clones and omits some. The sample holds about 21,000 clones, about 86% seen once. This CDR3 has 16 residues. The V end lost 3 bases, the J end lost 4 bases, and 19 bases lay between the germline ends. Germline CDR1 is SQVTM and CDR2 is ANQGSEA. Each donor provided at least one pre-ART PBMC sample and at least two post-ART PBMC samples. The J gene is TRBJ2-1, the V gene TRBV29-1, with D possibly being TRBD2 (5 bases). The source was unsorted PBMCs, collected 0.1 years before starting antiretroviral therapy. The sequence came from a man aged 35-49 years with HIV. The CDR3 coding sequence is TGCAGCGTTGATCGGGGTACTCTTGCTATTTACAATGAGCAGTTCTTC. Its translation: CSVDRGTLAIYNEQFF.